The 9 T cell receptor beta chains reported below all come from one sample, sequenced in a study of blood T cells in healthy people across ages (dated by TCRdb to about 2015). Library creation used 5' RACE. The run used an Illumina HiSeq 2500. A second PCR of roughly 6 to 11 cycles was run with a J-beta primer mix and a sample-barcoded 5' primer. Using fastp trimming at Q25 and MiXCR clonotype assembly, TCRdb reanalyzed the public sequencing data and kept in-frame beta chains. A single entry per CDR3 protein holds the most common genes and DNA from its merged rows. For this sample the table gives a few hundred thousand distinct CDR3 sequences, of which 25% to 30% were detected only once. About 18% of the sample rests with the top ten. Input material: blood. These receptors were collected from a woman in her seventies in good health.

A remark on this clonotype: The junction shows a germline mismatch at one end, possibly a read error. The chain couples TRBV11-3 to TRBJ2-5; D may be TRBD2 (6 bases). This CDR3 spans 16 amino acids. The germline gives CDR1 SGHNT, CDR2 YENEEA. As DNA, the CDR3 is TGTGCCAGCGGCTTAGCGGCGCACCCTGGAGGGGAGACCCAGTACTTC. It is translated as CASGLAAHPGGETQYF.

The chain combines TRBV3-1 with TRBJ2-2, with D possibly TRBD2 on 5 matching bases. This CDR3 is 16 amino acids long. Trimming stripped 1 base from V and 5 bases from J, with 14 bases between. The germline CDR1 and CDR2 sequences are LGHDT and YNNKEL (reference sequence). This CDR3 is CASSQGGLVETGELFF. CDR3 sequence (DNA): TGTGCCAGCAGCCAAGGCGGGCTGGTTGAGACCGGGGAGCTGTTTTTT.

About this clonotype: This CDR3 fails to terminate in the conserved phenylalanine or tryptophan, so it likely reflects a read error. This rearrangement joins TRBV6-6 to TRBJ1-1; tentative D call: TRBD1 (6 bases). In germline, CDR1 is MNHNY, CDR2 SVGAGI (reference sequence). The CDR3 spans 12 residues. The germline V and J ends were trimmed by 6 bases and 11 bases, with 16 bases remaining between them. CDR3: CASSQRTVVAFL. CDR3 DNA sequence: TGTGCCAGCAGCCAAAGGACAGTTGTGGCTTTCCTT.

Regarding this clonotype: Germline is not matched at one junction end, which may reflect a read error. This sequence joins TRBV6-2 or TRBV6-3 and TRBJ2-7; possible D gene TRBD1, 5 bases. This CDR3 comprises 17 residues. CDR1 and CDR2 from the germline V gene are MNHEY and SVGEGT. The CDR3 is CASDLSNLDSISYEQCF. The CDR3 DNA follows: TGTGCCAGCGATTTGAGTAACCTCGACAGTATTTCCTACGAGCAGTGCTTC.

The CDR3 reads CASSKIAYTQYF. The CDR3 coding sequence is TGTGCCAGCAGTAAGATCGCATATACGCAGTATTTT. The genes are TRBV12-3 or TRBV12-4 and TRBJ2-3; D is unresolved. The CDR3 totals 12 residues. Trimming cost V 5 bases and J 7 bases, with 10 bases left between them.

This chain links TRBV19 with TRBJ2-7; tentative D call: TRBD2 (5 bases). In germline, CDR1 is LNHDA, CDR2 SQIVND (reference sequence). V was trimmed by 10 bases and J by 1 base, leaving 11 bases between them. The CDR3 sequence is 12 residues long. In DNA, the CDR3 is TGTGCCACCTCGGACTGGTCCTACGAGCAGTACTTC. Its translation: CATSDWSYEQYF.

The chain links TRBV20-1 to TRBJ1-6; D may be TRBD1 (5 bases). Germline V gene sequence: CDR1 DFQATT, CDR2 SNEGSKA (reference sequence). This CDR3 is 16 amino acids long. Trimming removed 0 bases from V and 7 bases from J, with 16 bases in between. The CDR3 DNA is TGCAGTGCTAGAGATCCATTTGGGGGTTTGAATTCACCCCTCCACTTT. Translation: CSARDPFGGLNSPLHF.

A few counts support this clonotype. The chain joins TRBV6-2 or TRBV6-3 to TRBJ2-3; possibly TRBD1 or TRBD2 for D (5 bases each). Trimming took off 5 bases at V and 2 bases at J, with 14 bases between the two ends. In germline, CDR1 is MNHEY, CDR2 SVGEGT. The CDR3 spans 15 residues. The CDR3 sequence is CASSSRDGYTDTQYF. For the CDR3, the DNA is TGTGCCAGCAGTAGCCGGGACGGCTACACAGATACGCAGTATTTT.

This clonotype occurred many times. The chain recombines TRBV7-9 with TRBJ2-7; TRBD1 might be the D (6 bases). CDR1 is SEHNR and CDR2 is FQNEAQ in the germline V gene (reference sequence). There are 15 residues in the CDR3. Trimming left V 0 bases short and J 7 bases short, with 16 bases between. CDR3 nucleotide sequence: TGTGCCAGCAGCTTAGCCCTAGGACAGCCCTCGGAGCAGTACTTC. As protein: CASSLALGQPSEQYF. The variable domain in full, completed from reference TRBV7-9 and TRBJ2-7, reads DTGVSQNPRHKITKRGQNVTFRCDPISEHNRLYWYRQTLGQGPEFLTYFQNEAQLEKSRLLSDRFSAERPKGSFSTLEIQRTEQGDSAMYLCASSLALGQPSEQYFGPGTRLTVT.